The entry below describes one TCR beta chain. The data stem from a study of cytomegalovirus exposure and HLA in healthy donors. The CDR3 runs to 10 residues. Trimming removed 10 bases from V and 6 bases from J, with 6 bases in between. CDR1 and CDR2 from the germline V gene are MNHEY and SVGAGI. Amplification used 60 Vbeta primers and 13 Jbeta primers. The method was immunoSEQ multiplex PCR; TCRdb's version includes in-frame clones alone and lacks a portion of them. There are approximately 100,000 clones in the sample; approximately 75% occur only once, and 1.5% to 2% lies in the top ten. What was sequenced was PBMCs. This clonotype originated in a woman in her thirties or forties in good health and CMV-seronegative. This rearrangement joins TRBV6-5 to TRBJ2-2; D is undetermined. The CDR3 DNA follows: TGTGCCACTTTTTCCGGGGAGCTGTTTTTT. Translation: CATFSGELFF.